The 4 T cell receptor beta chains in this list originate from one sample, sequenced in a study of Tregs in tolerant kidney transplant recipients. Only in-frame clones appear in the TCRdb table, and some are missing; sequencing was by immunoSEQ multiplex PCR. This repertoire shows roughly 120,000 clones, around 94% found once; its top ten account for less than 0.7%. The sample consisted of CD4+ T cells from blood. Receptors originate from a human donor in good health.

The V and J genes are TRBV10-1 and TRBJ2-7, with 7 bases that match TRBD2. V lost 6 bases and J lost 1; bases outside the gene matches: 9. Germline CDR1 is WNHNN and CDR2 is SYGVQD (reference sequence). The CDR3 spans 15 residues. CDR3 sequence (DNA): TGCGCCAGCAGCGCGGGAGTCCGCAGTTCCTACGAGCAGTACTTC. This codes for CASSAGVRSSYEQYF.

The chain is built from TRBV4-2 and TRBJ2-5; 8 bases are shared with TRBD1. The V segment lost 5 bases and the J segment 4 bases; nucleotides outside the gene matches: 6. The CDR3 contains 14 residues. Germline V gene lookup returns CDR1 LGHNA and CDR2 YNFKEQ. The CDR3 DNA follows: TGTGCCAGCAGCGCCGGGACAGGTTTAGAGACCCAGTACTTC. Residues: CASSAGTGLETQYF.

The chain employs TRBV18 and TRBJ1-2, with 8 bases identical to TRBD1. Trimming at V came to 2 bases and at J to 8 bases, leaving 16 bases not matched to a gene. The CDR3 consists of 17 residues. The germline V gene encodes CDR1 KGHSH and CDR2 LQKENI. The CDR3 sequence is CASSPMDRVSPKGGYTF. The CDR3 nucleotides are TGTGCCAGCTCACCAATGGACAGGGTCTCCCCCAAGGGGGGCTACACCTTC.

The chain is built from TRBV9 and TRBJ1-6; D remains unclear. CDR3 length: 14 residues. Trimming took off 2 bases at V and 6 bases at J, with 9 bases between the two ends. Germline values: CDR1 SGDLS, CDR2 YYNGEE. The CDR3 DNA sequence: TGTGCCAGCAGCGTCCAGGCGCTTAATTCACCCCTCCACTTT. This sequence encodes CASSVQALNSPLHF. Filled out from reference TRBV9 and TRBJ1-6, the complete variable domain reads DSGVTQTPKHLITATGQRVTLRCSPRSGDLSVYWYQQSLDQGLQFLIQYYNGEERAKGNILERFSAQQFPDLHSELNLSSLELGDSALYFCASSVQALNSPLHFGNGTRLTVT.